This T cell receptor beta chain was found in a study of blood T cell repertoires in COVID-19. Germline V gene data show CDR1 as SGHDT and CDR2 as YYEEEE. The CDR3 covers 15 residues. Trimming took 4 bases from V and 4 from J; bases not matched to a gene: 8. In the authors' methods: Estimation of nucleated cell counts was performed using reference gene primer amplification. The protocol was immunoSEQ multiplex PCR, while the TCRdb copy is restricted to in-frame clones and leaves out a portion. V and J calls and clone size are as listed in that table; D and trimming were resolved from the DNA. The sample lists roughly 240,000 clones; about 84% were seen once.

The sample taken for sequencing was peripheral blood. The receptor was isolated from a woman of 80 years or more with COVID-19, enrolled during active disease. The chain couples TRBV5-6 to TRBJ1-5, with TRBD1 matching 7 bases. The CDR3 DNA reads as TGTGCCAGCAGCCCCCGACAGGGCCTAAATCAGCCCCAGCATTTT. Its translation is CASSPRQGLNQPQHF.